This paragraph covers one T cell receptor beta chain sequence. This clone's antigen is unknown. Within one base of it there is no much larger clone, and no base qualities were kept. This specimen comes from a study of T cells in Graves' hyperthyroidism and ophthalmopathy (dated by TCRdb to the late 2010s). The study in broad terms: To identify TCR V-J signatures that set the groups apart, the researchers used a discovery cohort of more than 95 patients, made up of around 40 with Graves' ophthalmopathy and some 55 with stable Graves' hyperthyroidism. An independent validation cohort of under 20 hyperthyroidism patients and about 15 patients who later progressed to ophthalmopathy tested prospective prediction of ophthalmopathy. The approximately 100 discovery patients were divided at random into training and test sets in a 7:3 ratio. The study also compared thyroid tissue and blood T-cell repertoires from 6 or 7 Graves' hyperthyroidism patients. Following sampling, methimazole starting at 30 mg daily was given to hyperthyroidism patients, and high-dose intravenous methylprednisolone was given to ophthalmopathy patients. TCR Vbeta CDR3 sequencing of fewer than 150 peripheral blood samples (fewer than 45 ophthalmopathy, around 80 hyperthyroidism and roughly 17 progressor patients) is reported in the paper.

Amplification of TCR beta CDR3 regions was carried out from RNA transcripts. For the first round of RT-PCR on the TCR CDR3, the HTBI primer set was used together with the Qiagen OneStep RT-PCR kit. A second multiplex PCR round built the libraries, followed by size selection and purification. The libraries were sequenced on an Illumina HiSeq2000 using paired-end 100 bp reads. On the study's bioinformatics: Raw data were processed with SOAPnuke, discarding reads with adapters, uncalled bases, mean Phred below 15, or no exact constant-primer or identifier match. COPE v1.2.5 was used to merge high-quality paired reads, and clonotypes were defined as unique nucleotide sequences. MiTCR v1.1 was used to align the clonotypes against IMGT TRBV, TRBD and TRBJ reference segments. Only V-J combinations with frequency above 0.0001, covering 99% to 99.2% of repertoires, were analysed. A TCS score was defined as the ratio of F50 (clonal expansion) to E x V (chaos), with BLOSUM62-based TCRdist applied between CDR3 peptides within each V-J. Welch's t-statistics and random forest reduced 450 to 600 V-J features to 13, which were used in a naive Bayes classifier (R e1071). TCRdb took the public reads, trimmed them with fastp at Q25, ran MiXCR for clone calling and kept in-frame beta chains. Under each unique CDR3 protein, matching rows form one entry showing the most common genes and DNA. TCRdb's processing, not the authors', yielded these V and J calls. The sample data list 560,000 or so distinct CDR3 sequences, and 46% of these were observed just once. 8.2% of the sample is in the top ten clones.

The research as a whole found: During validation, the model predicted progression to ophthalmopathy a median of around 7 months ahead of onset, with 70.59% sensitivity and about 72% specificity. No statistical method was used to set the sample size in advance, and investigators knew the group allocation. Most expanded thyroid clonotypes (frequency above 0.001) were also found in blood, which suggests that blood repertoires may mirror thyroid immune responses. A 13 V-J signature model separated ophthalmopathy from stable hyperthyroidism, with 87.88% sensitivity and roughly 81% specificity in cross-validation and 80%/75% in testing.

Stable Graves' hyperthyroidism was defined as no progression to ophthalmopathy during 18 months of follow-up. The hyperthyroidism patients were between 18 and 65 years old and newly diagnosed, with a disease duration of less than 2 months. Patients with uncontrolled infections, other autoimmune diseases, pregnancy or lactation were excluded. Diagnoses relied on clinical symptoms, serum thyroxine and TRAb, thyroid ultrasound and orbital computed tomography. Total RNA was extracted using Trizol reagent, and RNA quality was assessed on an Agilent 2100 Bioanalyzer. A distance of 16 bases separates the germline ends of V and J, which lose 4 bases and 4 bases respectively. The CDR3, cysteine through phenylalanine, is 15 amino acids long. Only CDR3 DNA is held: 45 bases, read in frame from base 1. CDR1 and CDR2, looked up from the germline V gene, are MGHDK and SYGVNS.

This clonotype originated in a woman between 18 and 29 years old with Graves' hyperthyroidism. Donor details come from another sample of the same person, matched by shared clones. This chain is built from TRBV25-1 and TRBJ1-2, with the D gene not clear enough to name. Input material: peripheral blood or thyroid tissue (not recorded which). Here is the DNA: TGTGCCAGCAGTGCTAGACCAAGGGCAACCTATGGCTACACCTTC. Translated, this gives CASSARPRATYGYTF.